This TCR beta chain was found in a study of blood T cells in healthy people across ages. A J-beta primer mix and a sample-barcoded 5' primer were used in a second PCR of roughly 7 to 12 cycles. TCRdb reprocessed the 5' RACE reads with MiXCR, giving one entry per CDR3 protein. The sample includes over 450,000 distinct CDR3 sequences, more than 20% of them seen just once. Every donor gave 8.5 to 10 milliliters of peripheral blood. This CDR3 has 14 amino acids. Germline trimming cut 4 bases from V and 8 bases from J; bases unmatched to any gene: 9. The germline V gene encodes CDR1 MDHEN and CDR2 SYDVKM. The sample also formed part of further work on T cells of mothers and their children.

This clonotype was sampled from a boy aged 5-17 years in good health. The V call is TRBV28, the J call TRBJ2-5; 8 bases match TRBD1. The sample comprised blood. CDR3 DNA sequence: TGTGCCAGCAGTTCCTGGACAGGGAGAAGAACCCAGTACTTC. Translation gives CASSSWTGRRTQYF.